The entry below describes one T cell receptor (beta chain). The data derive from a study of technical replicates of blood from several donors. Germline V gives CDR1 MGHRA, CDR2 YSYEKL. V lost 5 bases and J lost 0, with 11 bases in between. The CDR3 spans 15 residues. Measured with immunoSEQ multiplex PCR; TCRdb has only the in-frame clones, and not every one. The sample lists about 62,000 clones, 85% to 90% occurring once. The source is a human donor in good health. Some clones in this sample may be carry-over from other donors' samples. This sequence joins TRBV4-1 and TRBJ2-1; a possible D gene is TRBD2 (6 bases). The sequencing sample was made of PBMCs. As DNA, the CDR3 is TGCGCCAGCAGCTATGACGGGAGCTCCTACAATGAGCAGTTCTTC. This encodes CASSYDGSSYNEQFF.